The clone carrying this TCR beta chain was seen only a few times. In the source study's methods: For nucleated cells, counts were estimated from reference gene primer amplification. Measured with immunoSEQ multiplex PCR; TCRdb has only the in-frame clones, and not every one. The DNA gave D and trimming, while V, J and clone size come from that table. Among 70,000 or so clones listed, over 85% were seen once. The data are from a study of blood T cell repertoires in COVID-19. Trimming removed 1 base from V and 2 bases from J; junction bases left unmatched: 2. Germline loops: CDR1 SGHAT, CDR2 FQNNGV. The CDR3 is 14 amino acids.

This chain uses TRBV11-2 with TRBJ2-7, with 7 bases matching TRBD2. The origin of this receptor is a human donor in a cohort sampled during active COVID-19. Sequencing input: peripheral blood. The CDR3 nucleotides are TGTGCCAGCAGCTTAGCGGGAGGTACCTACGAGCAGTACTTC. It is translated as CASSLAGGTYEQYF.